This passage covers 14 T cell receptor beta chains from one sample sequenced in a study of T cells in Graves' hyperthyroidism and ophthalmopathy. Regions amplified from RNA transcripts were the TCR beta CDR3 regions. Initially, a first-round RT-PCR of the TCR CDR3 employed the HTBI primer set. TCRdb redid the calling of the multiplex PCR reads with MiXCR, one entry per CDR3 protein. Here the sample spans around 360,000 distinct CDR3 sequences, roughly 15% being singletons. Sequencing was carried out using blood. All receptors come from an older woman with Graves' ophthalmopathy.

This clonotype was recorded at least ten times. The chain has TRBV7-2 and TRBJ2-5; tentatively, D is TRBD2 (6 bases). Looked up from germline, CDR1 is SGHTA and CDR2 is FQGNSA. The V end was cut by 3 bases, the J end by 1 base, with 12 bases between. The CDR3 is 15 residues long. This CDR3 reads CASSLVGTSQETQYF. CDR3 nucleotide sequence: TGTGCCAGCAGCTTGGTTGGGACTTCCCAAGAGACCCAGTACTTC.

Many counts were recorded for this clonotype. The rearrangement links TRBV20-1 to TRBJ1-6; D is possibly TRBD1 (6 bases). Germline CDR1 is DFQATT and CDR2 is SNEGSKA (reference sequence). Trimming stripped 2 bases from V and 5 bases from J, with 13 bases between. The CDR3 has 15 residues. This CDR3 is CSARTAGEDNSPLHF. DNA of the CDR3: TGCAGTGCTAGAACCGCAGGGGAGGATAATTCACCCCTCCACTTT.

The sample holds many counts of this clonotype. The V and J genes are TRBV2 and TRBJ2-1, with 7 nucleotides matching TRBD1. Losses at the gene ends were 3 bases for V and 0 bases for J; bases not matched to a gene: 2. The CDR3 contains 15 residues. Germline V CDR1 and CDR2: SNHLY, FYNNEI. The CDR3: CASSEDRSSYNEQFF. The CDR3 DNA follows: TGTGCCAGCAGTGAGGACAGGAGCTCCTACAATGAGCAGTTCTTC.

The chain employs TRBV29-1 and TRBJ1-2; D not resolved. This CDR3 spans 10 amino acids. Trimming removed 2 bases from V and 8 bases from J, with 6 bases in between. Per germline, CDR1 SQVTM and CDR2 ANQGSEA. CDR3 protein: CSVETVGYTF. The CDR3 DNA sequence: TGCAGCGTTGAAACTGTAGGCTACACCTTC.

This clonotype has only a few counts. J is TRBJ2-3 and V is TRBV27, with D perhaps TRBD1 or TRBD2 (6 bases each). V was trimmed by 3 bases and J by 3 bases, leaving 19 bases between them. CDR1 MNHEY and CDR2 SMNVEV come from the germline V gene (reference sequence). The CDR3 has 17 amino acids. In DNA, the CDR3 is TGTGCCAGCAGTTTTAGTAGGGGGGTATATTTGACAGATACGCAGTATTTT. It translates to CASSFSRGVYLTDTQYF.

The CDR3 region has the DNA TGTGCCAGCAGGAACAGTACCGGAAACACCATATATTTT. Its translation is CASRNSTGNTIYF. The genes are TRBV12-3 or TRBV12-4 and TRBJ1-3, with unresolved D. The V and J ends lost 6 bases and 4 bases respectively, with 10 bases between them. This CDR3 is 13 amino acids long.

The chain couples TRBV28 to TRBJ1-6; 9 bases agree with TRBD1. In germline, CDR1 is MDHEN, CDR2 SYDVKM. The CDR3 is made up of 15 amino acids. V trimming: 5 bases; J trimming: 6 bases; junction bases outside the gene matches: 5. CDR3 in DNA: TGTGCCAGCAGTAAGACAGGGGGTCCTAATTCACCCCTCCACTTT. This translates into CASSKTGGPNSPLHF.

The chain joins TRBV3-1 to TRBJ1-1, with D maybe TRBD1 (5 bases). Trimming cost V 0 bases and J 5 bases, with 16 bases left between them. The CDR3 totals 16 residues. Germline values: CDR1 LGHDT, CDR2 YNNKEL (reference sequence). In DNA, the CDR3 is TGTGCCAGCAGCCAAGATCCGGGACGGGGATTGACTGAAGCTTTCTTT. Its translation: CASSQDPGRGLTEAFF.

This clonotype was found many times. The V and J genes are TRBV20-1 and TRBJ2-1; 11 bases agree with TRBD2. Germline-derived CDR1 and CDR2 are DFQATT and SNEGSKA (reference sequence). CDR3 length: 15 amino acids. V lost 5 bases to trimming and J lost 1 base; unmatched junction nucleotides: 4. This CDR3 is CSAPGTSGSYNEQFF. In DNA form, the CDR3 reads TGCAGTGCTCCCGGGACTAGCGGTTCCTACAATGAGCAGTTCTTC.

This clonotype was recorded at least ten times. The CDR3 sequence: CATSDPQGSEQFF. CDR3 nucleotides: TGTGCCACCAGTGATCCACAGGGGAGTGAGCAGTTCTTC. This chain uses TRBV24-1 with TRBJ2-1; 7 bases map to TRBD1. This CDR3 spans 13 amino acids. Per germline, CDR1 KGHDR and CDR2 SFDVKD. J gave up 9 bases and V 3 bases, and 4 bases lay outside the gene matches.

Ten or more counts support this clonotype. This sequence joins TRBV5-1 and TRBJ2-7; 7 nucleotides agree with TRBD2. The V gene end was trimmed by 0 bases and the J gene end by 3 bases; junction bases not matched to a gene: 12. The CDR3 has 17 residues. CDR1 and CDR2 (germline): SGHRS, YFSETQ. CDR3 DNA: TGCGCCAGCAGCTTGGAGGGCCAACCGAGCGGGGACTACGAGCAGTACTTC. It encodes CASSLEGQPSGDYEQYF.

The chain couples TRBV20-1 to TRBJ2-3; the match to TRBD2 covers 7 bases. Germline trimming cut 4 bases from V and 3 bases from J; bases unmatched to any gene: 10. This CDR3 contains 15 residues. Germline CDR1 DFQATT, CDR2 SNEGSKA (reference sequence). The CDR3 nucleotides read TGCAGTGCTATGGAGTCAGCGGGACTAACAGATACGCAGTATTTT. Amino acids: CSAMESAGLTDTQYF.

This rearrangement joins TRBV25-1 to TRBJ1-1, with D perhaps matching TRBD1 (5 bases). The CDR3 spans 15 residues. Germline V CDR1 and CDR2: MGHDK, SYGVNS. V was cut by 4 bases and J by 1 base, with 13 bases left in between. The CDR3 region has the DNA TGTGCCAGCAGTGGGCAGGGAGCGCCGAACACTGAAGCTTTCTTT. Encoded protein: CASSGQGAPNTEAFF.

This clonotype was counted only a few times. This chain connects TRBV28 to TRBJ1-4; no reliable D call. The CDR3 totals 19 residues. Per the germline V gene, CDR1 is MDHEN and CDR2 is SYDVKM. The V and J ends lost 5 bases and 0 bases respectively, with 22 bases between them. This CDR3 is CASSPGRRINAATNEKLFF. The CDR3, as DNA: TGTGCCAGCAGTCCTGGACGGAGGATCAACGCTGCAACTAATGAAAAACTGTTTTTT.